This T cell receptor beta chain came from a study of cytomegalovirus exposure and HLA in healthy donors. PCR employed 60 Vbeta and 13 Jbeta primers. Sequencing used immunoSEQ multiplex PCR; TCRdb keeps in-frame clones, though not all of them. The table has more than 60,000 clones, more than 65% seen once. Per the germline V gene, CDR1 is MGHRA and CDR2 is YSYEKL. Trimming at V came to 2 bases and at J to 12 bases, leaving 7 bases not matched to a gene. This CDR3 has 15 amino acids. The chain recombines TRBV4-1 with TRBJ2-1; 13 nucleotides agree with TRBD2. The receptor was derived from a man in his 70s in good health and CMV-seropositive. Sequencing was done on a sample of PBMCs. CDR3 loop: CASSQQLAGGRWQFF. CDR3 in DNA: TGCGCCAGCAGCCAACAACTAGCGGGAGGGCGGTGGCAGTTCTTC.